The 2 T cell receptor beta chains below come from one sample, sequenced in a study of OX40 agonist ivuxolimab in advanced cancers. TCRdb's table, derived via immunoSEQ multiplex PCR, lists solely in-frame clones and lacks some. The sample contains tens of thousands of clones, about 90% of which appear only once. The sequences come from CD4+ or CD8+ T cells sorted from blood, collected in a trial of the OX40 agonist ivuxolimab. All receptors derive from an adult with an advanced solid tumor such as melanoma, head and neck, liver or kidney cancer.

CDR3 DNA sequence: TGTGCCAGCTCACCGACAGGCTCCTACGAGCAGTACTTC. Its protein is CASSPTGSYEQYF. V is TRBV18 and J is TRBJ2-7, with D maybe TRBD1 (6 bases). CDR3 size: 13 residues. V was shortened by 3 bases and J by 0 bases, with 6 bases between the two germline ends. The germline V gene has CDR1 KGHSH and CDR2 LQKENI.

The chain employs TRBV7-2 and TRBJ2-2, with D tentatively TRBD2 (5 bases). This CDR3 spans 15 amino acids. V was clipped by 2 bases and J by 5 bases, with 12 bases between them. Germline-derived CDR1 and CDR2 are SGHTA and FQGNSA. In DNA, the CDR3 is TGTGCCAGCAGCTTAACGGGCCCGGGGACCGGGGAGCTGTTTTTT. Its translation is CASSLTGPGTGELFF.